These 14 T cell receptor beta chains originate from one sample sequenced in a study of metastatic and nonmetastatic thyroid tumors. TCRdb reprocessed the PCR reads using MiXCR. The table includes about 21,000 clones, 28% detected once. Prior to thyroid surgery, none of the patients had received any treatment. The sequenced sample consisted of tumor tissue. These receptors were collected from a male donor with papillary thyroid cancer or a benign thyroid nodule (not recorded which). Some clones in this sample may be carry-over from other donors' samples.

This clone has ten or more counts. The chain is built from TRBV6-1 and TRBJ1-2; TRBD1 is a possible D gene (5 bases). Trimming pared 1 base from V and 8 bases from J, leaving 17 bases between. Germline CDR1 MNHNS, CDR2 SASEGT. The CDR3 covers 15 residues. Here the CDR3 DNA reads TGTGCCAGCAGTGAAGTGACAGTCATGGCTATCGGCTACACCTTC. This gives the protein CASSEVTVMAIGYTF.

This chain uses TRBV11-2 with TRBJ2-7; 8 bases are shared with TRBD2. Trimming took 4 bases from V and 5 from J; bases not matched to a gene: 13. CDR3 length equals 16 residues. The germline CDR1 and CDR2 sequences are SGHAT and FQNNGV. This chain's CDR3 is CASSSLSGTRFHEQYF. The CDR3 coding sequence is TGTGCCAGCAGCTCATTGTCCGGGACTAGGTTCCACGAGCAGTACTTC.

This clone was seen a few times. V is TRBV19 and J is TRBJ2-7; the D call may be TRBD1 or TRBD2 (5 bases each). The CDR3 sequence is 15 residues long. CDR1 is LNHDA, CDR2 SQIVND, per germline (reference sequence). The CDR3 DNA reads TGTGCTAGGAGGCTTTCTGGGACGCCGCCCTACGAGCAGTACTTC. This gives the protein CARRLSGTPPYEQYF.

In its sample, this clone is medium-sized (0.01 to 0.1%). The chain has TRBV28 and TRBJ2-2; 8 bases are shared with TRBD1. V dropped 4 bases and J dropped 3; count of bases not matched to a gene: 4. Germline loops: CDR1 MDHEN, CDR2 SYDVKM. CDR3 length equals 15 residues. The CDR3 bases are TGTGCCAGCAGTTCCGGGACAGGTGACACCGGGGAGCTGTTTTTT. It yields the protein CASSSGTGDTGELFF.

CDR3: CANSSVWDRANSEQFF. As DNA, the CDR3 is TGTGCCAACAGTTCAGTCTGGGACAGGGCCAACAGTGAGCAGTTCTTC. The V call is TRBV11-2, the J call TRBJ2-1, with 9 positions matching TRBD1. Per germline, CDR1 SGHAT and CDR2 FQNNGV. The ends lost 10 bases at V and 9 bases at J; junction bases unmatched: 19. The CDR3 covers 16 residues.

In the case of this clone: Since a much larger clone is just one base distant, this may be a read error. The chain recombines TRBV6-1 with TRBJ1-6; 7 positions agree with TRBD1. Germline V gives CDR1 MNHNS, CDR2 SASEGT. The CDR3 is 15 residues long. The V segment lost 4 bases and the J segment 9 bases; nucleotides outside the gene matches: 9. The CDR3 region has the DNA TGTGCCAGCAGTGCGGAGACAGGGTCTAGTTCACCCCTCCACTTT. It codes for CASSAETGSSSPLHF.

The J gene is TRBJ2-7, the V gene TRBV5-1; D is ambiguous. Trimming shortened V by 0 bases and J by 0 bases, and 4 bases separated the two germline ends. CDR3 length: 13 residues. Germline V lookup: CDR1 SGHRS, CDR2 YFSETQ. The DNA for the CDR3 is TGCGCCAGCAGCTTGGTGGGCTCCTACGAGCAGTACTTC. Amino acids: CASSLVGSYEQYF.

CDR3 amino acids: CSAGTPGKNTEAFF. The DNA of the CDR3 is TGCAGTGCTGGTACACCTGGTAAAAACACTGAAGCTTTCTTT. This chain uses TRBV20-1 with TRBJ1-1, with no clear D. Trimming left V 5 bases short and J 2 bases short, with 15 bases between. Germline CDR1 DFQATT, CDR2 SNEGSKA (reference sequence). This CDR3 has 14 residues.

CDR3 in amino acids: CACTGVGLGGYTF. The CDR3 bases are TGTGCCTGCACAGGGGTCGGCCTGGGTGGCTACACCTTC. The chain has TRBV30 and TRBJ1-2; TRBD1 matches 7 bases. Unmatched junction bases numbered 11, after V lost 6 bases and J lost 7 bases. The CDR3 has 13 residues. In germline, CDR1 is GTSNPN, CDR2 SVGIG (reference sequence).

V gene TRBV3-1 combines with J gene TRBJ1-2; 9 nucleotides line up with TRBD1. With 0 bases clipped from V and 4 bases from J, the junction kept 6 bases outside the gene matches. There are 16 residues in the CDR3. Germline lookup yields CDR1 LGHDT and CDR2 YNNKEL (reference sequence). As DNA, the CDR3 is TGTGCCAGCAGCCAAGATAGGGACAGGGCTATCTATGGCTACACCTTC. Translated, it gives CASSQDRDRAIYGYTF.

The chain couples TRBV11-2 to TRBJ2-5, with D hard to call. There are 14 residues in the CDR3. The V gene's germline CDR1 is SGHAT and CDR2 FQNNGV. Trimming stripped 1 base from V and 1 base from J, with 7 bases between. The CDR3 DNA reads TGTGCCAGCAGCTTAGTTGTCGGCCAAGAGACCCAGTACTTC. Amino acid sequence: CASSLVVGQETQYF.

The chain couples TRBV7-2 to TRBJ1-5; D is possibly TRBD1 (5 bases). V was cut by 2 bases and J by 4 bases, with 15 bases left in between. Germline CDR1 is SGHTA and CDR2 is FQGNSA. This CDR3 is built from 16 residues. CDR3 region: CASSLSGGAINQPQHF. The DNA of the CDR3 is TGTGCCAGCAGCTTATCGGGGGGAGCCATTAATCAGCCCCAGCATTTT.

This clone was seen repeatedly, ten times or more. The chain has TRBV11-3 and TRBJ2-1, with D uncertain. Germline V CDR1 and CDR2: SGHNT, YENEEA. V lost 5 bases and J lost 2, with 7 bases in between. CDR3 length: 13 amino acids. The CDR3: CASSPGPYNEQFF. The CDR3 DNA reads TGTGCCAGCAGCCCCGGTCCCTACAATGAGCAGTTCTTC.

This clone was counted only a few times. The gene calls are TRBV5-1 and TRBJ2-1; TRBD2 agrees at 11 bases. Germline loops: CDR1 SGHRS, CDR2 YFSETQ. The CDR3 loop spans 15 amino acids. J gave up 7 bases and V 5 bases, and 8 bases lay outside the gene matches. The CDR3 region has the DNA TGCGCCAGCAGAACTAGCGGGAGTCAAGCAAATGAGCAGTTCTTC. Protein sequence: CASRTSGSQANEQFF. Supplemented by reference TRBV5-1 and TRBJ2-1, the full variable domain reads KAGVTQTPRYLIKTRGQQVTLSCSPISGHRSVSWYQQTPGQGLQFLFEYFSETQRNKGNFPGRFSGRQFSNSRSEMNVSTLELGDSALYLCASRTSGSQANEQFFGPGTRLTVL.